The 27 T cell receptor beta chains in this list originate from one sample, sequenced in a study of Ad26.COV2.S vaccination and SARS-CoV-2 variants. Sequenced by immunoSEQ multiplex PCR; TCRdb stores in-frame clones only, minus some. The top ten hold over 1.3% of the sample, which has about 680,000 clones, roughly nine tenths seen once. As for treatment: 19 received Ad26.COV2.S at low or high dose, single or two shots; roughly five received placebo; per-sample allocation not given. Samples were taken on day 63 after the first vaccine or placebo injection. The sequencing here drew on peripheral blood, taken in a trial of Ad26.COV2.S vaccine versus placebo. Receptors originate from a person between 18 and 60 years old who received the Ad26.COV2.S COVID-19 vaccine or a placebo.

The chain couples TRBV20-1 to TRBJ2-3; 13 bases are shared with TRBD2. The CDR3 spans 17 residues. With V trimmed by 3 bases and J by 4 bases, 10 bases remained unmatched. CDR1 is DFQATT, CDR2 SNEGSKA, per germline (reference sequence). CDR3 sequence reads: CSASPTSGGALSDTQYF. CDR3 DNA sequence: TGCAGTGCTAGTCCCACTAGCGGGGGGGCCTTGTCAGATACGCAGTATTTT.

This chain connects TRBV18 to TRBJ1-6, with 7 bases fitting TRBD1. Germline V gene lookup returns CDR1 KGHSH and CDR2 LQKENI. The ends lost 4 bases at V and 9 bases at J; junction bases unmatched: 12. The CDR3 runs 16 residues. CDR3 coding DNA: TGTGCCAGCTCACAAACAAACAGGGGAACGGGTTCACCCCTCCACTTT. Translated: CASSQTNRGTGSPLHF.

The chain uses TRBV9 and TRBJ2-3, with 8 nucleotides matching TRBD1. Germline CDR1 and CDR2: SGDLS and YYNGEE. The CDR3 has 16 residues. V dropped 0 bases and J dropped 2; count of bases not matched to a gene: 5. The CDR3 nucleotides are TGTGCCAGCAGCGTAGCAACGGACAGGGCCACAGATACGCAGTATTTT. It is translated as CASSVATDRATDTQYF.

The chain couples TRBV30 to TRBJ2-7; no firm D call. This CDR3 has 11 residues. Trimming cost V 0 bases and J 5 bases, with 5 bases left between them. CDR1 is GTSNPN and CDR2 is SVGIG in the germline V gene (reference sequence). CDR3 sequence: CAWSVKNEQYF. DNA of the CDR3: TGTGCCTGGAGTGTTAAGAACGAGCAGTACTTC.

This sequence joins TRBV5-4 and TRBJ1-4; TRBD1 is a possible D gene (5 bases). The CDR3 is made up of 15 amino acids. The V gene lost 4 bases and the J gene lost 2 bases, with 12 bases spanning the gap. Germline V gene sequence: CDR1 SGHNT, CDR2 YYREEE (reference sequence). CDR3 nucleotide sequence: TGTGCCAGCAGCCCGCGGGGGGAGACTAATGAAAAACTGTTTTTT. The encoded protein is CASSPRGETNEKLFF.

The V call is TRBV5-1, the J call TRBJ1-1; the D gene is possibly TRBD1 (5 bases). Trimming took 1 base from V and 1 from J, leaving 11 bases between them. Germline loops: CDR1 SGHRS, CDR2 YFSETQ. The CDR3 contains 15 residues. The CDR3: CASSLIATANTEAFF. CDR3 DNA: TGCGCCAGCAGCTTGATCGCGACAGCGAACACTGAAGCTTTCTTT.

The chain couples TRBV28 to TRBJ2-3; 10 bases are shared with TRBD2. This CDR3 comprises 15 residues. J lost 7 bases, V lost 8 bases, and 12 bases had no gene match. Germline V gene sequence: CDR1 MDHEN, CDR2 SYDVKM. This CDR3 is CASGSSGSRAYTQYF. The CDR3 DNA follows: TGTGCCAGCGGCTCTAGCGGGAGTCGGGCATATACGCAGTATTTT.

CDR3 DNA sequence: TGTGCCAGCAGCTCCGGACATCCCTACGAGCAGTACTTC. Its translation is CASSSGHPYEQYF. The J gene is TRBJ2-7, the V gene TRBV7-9, with a weak D call TRBD1 (5 bases). Trimming took 4 bases from V and 2 from J, leaving 9 bases between them. Per the germline V gene, CDR1 is SEHNR and CDR2 is FQNEAQ (reference sequence). The CDR3 sequence is 13 residues long.

The CDR3 region is CSASRANEQFF. Here the CDR3 DNA reads TGCAGTGCTAGCAGGGCAAATGAGCAGTTCTTC. The V and J genes are TRBV20-1 and TRBJ2-1; TRBD1 might be the D (5 bases). V gave up 3 bases and J gave up 7 bases, with 7 bases separating them. The germline CDR1 and CDR2 sequences are DFQATT and SNEGSKA (reference sequence). The CDR3 runs to 11 residues.

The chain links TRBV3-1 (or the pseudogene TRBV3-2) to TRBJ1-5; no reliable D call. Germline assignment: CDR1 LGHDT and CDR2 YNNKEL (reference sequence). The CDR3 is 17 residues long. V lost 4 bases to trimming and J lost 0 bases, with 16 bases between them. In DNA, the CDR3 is TGTGCCAGCAGCCGCGGGCTGATAGGTTATAGCAATCAGCCCCAGCATTTT. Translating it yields CASSRGLIGYSNQPQHF.

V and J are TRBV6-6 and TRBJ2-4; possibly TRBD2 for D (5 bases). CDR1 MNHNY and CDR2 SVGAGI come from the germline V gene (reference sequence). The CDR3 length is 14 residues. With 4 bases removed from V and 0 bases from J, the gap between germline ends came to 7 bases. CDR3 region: CASSSGVAKNIQYF. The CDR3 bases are TGTGCCAGCAGTTCCGGGGTAGCCAAAAACATTCAGTACTTC.

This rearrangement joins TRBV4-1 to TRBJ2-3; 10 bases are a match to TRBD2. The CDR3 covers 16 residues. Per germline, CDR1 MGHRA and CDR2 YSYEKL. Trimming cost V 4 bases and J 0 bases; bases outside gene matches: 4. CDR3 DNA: TGCGCCAGCAGCCCACGGACTAGCGGAAGCACAGATACGCAGTATTTT. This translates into CASSPRTSGSTDTQYF.

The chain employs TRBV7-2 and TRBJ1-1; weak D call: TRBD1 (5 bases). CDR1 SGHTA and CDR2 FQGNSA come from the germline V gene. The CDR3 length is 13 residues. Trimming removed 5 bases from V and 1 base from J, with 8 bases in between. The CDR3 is CASSDGQNTEAFF. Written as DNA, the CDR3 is TGTGCCAGCAGCGATGGACAGAACACTGAAGCTTTCTTT.

The CDR3 DNA reads TGTGCCAGCAGTCACGGGACTAGCAGGGCCCTCGGCGAGCAGTACTTC. Residues: CASSHGTSRALGEQYF. The J gene is TRBJ2-7, the V gene TRBV27, with TRBD2 matching over 9 bases. J gave up 6 bases and V 5 bases, and 14 bases lay outside the gene matches. Germline CDR1 reads MNHEY; CDR2 reads SMNVEV (reference sequence). The CDR3 length is 16 residues.

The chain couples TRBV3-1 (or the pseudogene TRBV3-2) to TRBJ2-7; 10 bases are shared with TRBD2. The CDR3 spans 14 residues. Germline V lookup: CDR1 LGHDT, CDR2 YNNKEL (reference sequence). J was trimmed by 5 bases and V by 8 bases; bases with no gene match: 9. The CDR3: CASAGELAGNEQYF. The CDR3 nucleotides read TGTGCCAGCGCCGGTGAACTAGCGGGAAACGAGCAGTACTTC.

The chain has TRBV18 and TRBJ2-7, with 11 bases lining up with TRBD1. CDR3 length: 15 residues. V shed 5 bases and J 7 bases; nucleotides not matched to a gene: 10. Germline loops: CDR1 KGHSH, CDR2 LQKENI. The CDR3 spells CASSAGTGGRREQYF. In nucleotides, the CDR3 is TGTGCCAGCTCAGCGGGGACAGGGGGAAGGCGGGAGCAGTACTTC.

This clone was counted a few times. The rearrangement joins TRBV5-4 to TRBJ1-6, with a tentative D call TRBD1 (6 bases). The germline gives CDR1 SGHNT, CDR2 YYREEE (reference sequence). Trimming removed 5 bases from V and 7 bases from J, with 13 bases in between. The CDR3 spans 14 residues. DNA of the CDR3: TGTGCCAGCAGTCCTCAGGGGTTAAATTCACCCCTCCACTTT. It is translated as CASSPQGLNSPLHF.

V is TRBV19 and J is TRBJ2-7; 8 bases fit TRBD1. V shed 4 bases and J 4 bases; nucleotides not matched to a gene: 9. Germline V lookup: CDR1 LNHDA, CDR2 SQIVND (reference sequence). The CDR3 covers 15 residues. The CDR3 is CASSTDGQGLYEQYF. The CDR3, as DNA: TGTGCCAGTAGTACAGACGGACAGGGTCTATACGAGCAGTACTTC.

The CDR3 coding sequence is TGTGCCAGCAGCCAAGACGGCTATGGCTACACCTTC. Translation: CASSQDGYGYTF. This chain uses TRBV7-8 with TRBJ1-2; D not certain. Trimming left V 5 bases short and J 4 bases short, with 8 bases between. The CDR3 spans 12 residues. CDR1 SGHVS and CDR2 FQNEAQ come from the germline V gene. The variable domain in full, with the rest retrieved from reference TRBV7-8 and TRBJ1-2, is GAGVSQSPRYKVAKRGQDVALRCDPISGHVSLFWYQQALGQGPEFLTYFQNEAQLDKSGLPSDRFFAERPEGSVSTLKIQRTQQEDSAVYLCASSQDGYGYTFGSGTRLTVV.

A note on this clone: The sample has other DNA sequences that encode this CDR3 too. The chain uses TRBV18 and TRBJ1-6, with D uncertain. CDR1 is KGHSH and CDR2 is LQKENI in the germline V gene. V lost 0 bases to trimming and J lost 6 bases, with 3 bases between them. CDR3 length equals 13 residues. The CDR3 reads CASSPPLNSPLHF. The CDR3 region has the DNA TGTGCCAGCTCACCACCGCTTAATTCACCCCTCCACTTT.

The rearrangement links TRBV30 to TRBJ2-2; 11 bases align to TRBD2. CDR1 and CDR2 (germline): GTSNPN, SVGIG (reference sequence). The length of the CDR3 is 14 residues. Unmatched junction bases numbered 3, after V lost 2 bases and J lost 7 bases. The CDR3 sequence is CAWSPGLAVGELFF. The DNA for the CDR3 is TGTGCCTGGAGTCCGGGACTAGCGGTCGGGGAGCTGTTTTTT.

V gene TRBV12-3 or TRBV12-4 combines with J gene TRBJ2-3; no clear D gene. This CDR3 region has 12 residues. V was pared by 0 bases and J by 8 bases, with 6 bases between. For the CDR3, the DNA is TGTGCCAGCAGTTTAGCCCTCCTTACGCAGTATTTT. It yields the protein CASSLALLTQYF.

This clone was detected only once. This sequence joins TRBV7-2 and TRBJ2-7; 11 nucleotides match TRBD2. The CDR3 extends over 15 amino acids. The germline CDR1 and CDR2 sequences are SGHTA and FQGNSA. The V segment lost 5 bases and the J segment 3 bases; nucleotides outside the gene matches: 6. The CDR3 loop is CASSHTTSGNYEQYF. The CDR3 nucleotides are TGTGCCAGCAGCCATACGACTAGCGGGAACTACGAGCAGTACTTC.

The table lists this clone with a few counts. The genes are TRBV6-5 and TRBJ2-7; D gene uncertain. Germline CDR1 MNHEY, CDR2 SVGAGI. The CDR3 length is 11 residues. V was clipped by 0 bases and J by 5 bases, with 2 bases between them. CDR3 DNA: TGTGCCAGCAGTTACTCGGACGAGCAGTACTTC. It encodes CASSYSDEQYF.

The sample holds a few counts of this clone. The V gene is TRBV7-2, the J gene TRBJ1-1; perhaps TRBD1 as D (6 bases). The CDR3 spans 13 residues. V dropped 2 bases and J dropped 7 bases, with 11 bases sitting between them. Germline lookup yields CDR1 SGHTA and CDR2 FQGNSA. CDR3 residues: CASSLMRQDEAFF. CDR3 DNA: TGTGCCAGCAGCTTAATGAGACAGGATGAAGCTTTCTTT.

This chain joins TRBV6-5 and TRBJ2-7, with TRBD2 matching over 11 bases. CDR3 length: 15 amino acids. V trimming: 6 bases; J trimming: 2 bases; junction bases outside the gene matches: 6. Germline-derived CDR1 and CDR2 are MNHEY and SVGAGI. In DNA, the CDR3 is TGTGCCAGCAGAACGGGGACTAGCGGACCCTACGAGCAGTACTTC. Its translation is CASRTGTSGPYEQYF.

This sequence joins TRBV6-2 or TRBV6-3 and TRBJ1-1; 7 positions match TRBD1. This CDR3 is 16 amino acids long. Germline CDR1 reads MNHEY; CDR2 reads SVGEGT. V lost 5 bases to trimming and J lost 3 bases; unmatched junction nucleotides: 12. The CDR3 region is CASSTEARGPDTEAFF. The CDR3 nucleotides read TGTGCCAGCAGTACCGAGGCGAGGGGGCCGGACACTGAAGCTTTCTTT.